The following is a TCR beta chain sequence with its context. No antigen is known for it. This sample was taken from a study of blood T cells in healthy people across ages. Notes on the study in general: Roughly linearly, TCR beta diversity per million T cells fell as age increased.

Healthy individuals of Caucasian origin from Russia, aged about 6 to 100, served as donors. The study isolated at least 6.5 million PBMCs from each sample. Sample-barcoded 5' priming and a J-beta primer mix drove a second PCR of roughly 7 to 11 cycles. TCRdb used MiXCR to reprocess the 5' RACE reads, holding one entry per CDR3 protein. Of 950,000 to 1,200,000 distinct CDR3 sequences listed, 35% to 40% are singletons. Germline assignment: CDR1 SGHRS and CDR2 YFSETQ. The CDR3 runs 15 residues. The V and J ends lost 4 bases and 0 bases respectively, with 13 bases between them. The sequenced sample was blood. V is TRBV5-1 and J is TRBJ1-1; D may be TRBD1 (5 bases). The TCR originated in a man aged 18 to 35 in good health. CDR3 coding DNA: TGCGCCAGCAGCGGGAGTGGGGGTATGAACACTGAAGCTTTCTTT. It is translated as CASSGSGGMNTEAFF.